The rows below give T cell receptor beta chains drawn from one sample of a study of blood T cells in healthy people across ages. TCRdb reprocessed the 5' RACE reads via MiXCR and lists one record per CDR3 protein. The sample contains around 1,500,000 distinct CDR3 sequences, roughly 27% of which appear only once. Sample: blood. Every receptor here comes from a woman under 40 in good health. Each CDR3 is given with its conserved first and last residue. Fields, in order: CDR3 protein, CDR3 DNA, D gene, V gene, clone size, J gene. The D gene is left open where the match is weak. Part of the rows lack a size; the others show once, few, many or a class for expanded clones.

CDR3 protein: CASSLGQGGINEQFF
CDR3 DNA: TGCGCCAGCAGCCTGGGACAGGGTGGGATAAATGAGCAGTTCTTC
D gene: TRBD1
V gene: TRBV5-1
clone size: NA
J gene: TRBJ2-1

CDR3 protein: CASSQGGPTGFEGDTQYF
CDR3 DNA: TGCGCCAGCAGCCAAGGTGGCCCGACAGGGTTTGAAGGAGATACGCAGTATTTT
D gene: TRBD1
V gene: TRBV4-3
clone size: many
J gene: TRBJ2-3

CDR3 protein: CASSRTGMSYEQYF
CDR3 DNA: TGTGCCAGCAGCCGGACAGGGATGTCCTACGAGCAGTACTTC
D gene: TRBD1
V gene: TRBV5-6
clone size: many
J gene: TRBJ2-7

CDR3 protein: CSARDHQGTETRYF
CDR3 DNA: TGCAGTGCTAGAGATCATCAGGGTACGGAGACCCGGTACTTC
D gene: NA
V gene: TRBV20-1
clone size: NA
J gene: TRBJ2-5

CDR3 protein: CASRAGLLQETQYF
CDR3 DNA: TGCGCCAGCAGGGCGGGACTCTTACAAGAGACCCAGTACTTC
D gene: NA
V gene: TRBV10-2
clone size: many
J gene: TRBJ2-5

CDR3 protein: CASSQGTRSTDTQYF
CDR3 DNA: TGCGCCAGCAGCCAAGGGACTAGGAGCACAGATACGCAGTATTTT
D gene: TRBD2
V gene: TRBV4-1
clone size: many
J gene: TRBJ2-3

CDR3 protein: CASSLAPGAGGRNEQFF
CDR3 DNA: TGCGCCAGCAGCTTGGCCCCCGGCGCGGGGGGCCGTAATGAGCAGTTCTTC
D gene: TRBD2
V gene: TRBV5-1
clone size: few
J gene: TRBJ2-1

CDR3 protein: CASRTGVSYGYTF
CDR3 DNA: TGTGCCAGCAGGACAGGGGTCAGCTATGGCTACACCTTC
D gene: TRBD1
V gene: TRBV12-3/TRBV12-4
clone size: many
J gene: TRBJ1-2

CDR3 protein: CASSLAASNTGELFF
CDR3 DNA: TGCGCCAGCAGCTTGGCTGCATCGAACACCGGGGAGCTGTTTTTT
D gene: NA
V gene: TRBV5-1
clone size: NA
J gene: TRBJ2-2

CDR3 protein: CASSYWPTATNEKLFF
CDR3 DNA: TGTGCCAGCAGTTACTGGCCGACAGCAACTAATGAAAAACTGTTTTTT
D gene: NA
V gene: TRBV6-6
clone size: few
J gene: TRBJ1-4

CDR3 protein: CASSLRRAGADTQYF
CDR3 DNA: TGTGCCAGCAGCTTAAGACGGGCGGGAGCTGATACGCAGTATTTT
D gene: TRBD2
V gene: TRBV7-9
clone size: few
J gene: TRBJ2-3

CDR3 protein: CASSYLTGFPGANVLTF
CDR3 DNA: TGTGCCAGCAGTTACTTGACAGGGTTCCCTGGGGCCAACGTCCTGACTTTC
D gene: TRBD1
V gene: TRBV6-5
clone size: few
J gene: TRBJ2-6

CDR3 protein: CASTRETSDEQFF
CDR3 DNA: TGTGCCAGCACCAGAGAAACCTCCGATGAGCAGTTCTTC
D gene: NA
V gene: TRBV5-5
clone size: NA
J gene: TRBJ2-1

CDR3 protein: CASSYRTSGRVDEQYF
CDR3 DNA: TGTGCCAGCAGCTACCGGACTAGCGGGAGGGTGGACGAGCAGTACTTC
D gene: TRBD2
V gene: TRBV7-6
clone size: NA
J gene: TRBJ2-7

CDR3 protein: CASSQDTSGRRDTQYF
CDR3 DNA: TGTGCCAGCAGCCAAGATACTAGCGGGAGGCGGGATACGCAGTATTTT
D gene: TRBD2
V gene: TRBV3-1
clone size: many
J gene: TRBJ2-3

CDR3 protein: CTSSYNPGANEKLFF
CDR3 DNA: TGTACCAGCAGCTATAATCCGGGGGCTAATGAAAAACTGTTTTTT
D gene: NA
V gene: TRBV7-6
clone size: once
J gene: TRBJ1-4

CDR3 protein: CASSHTGGYNEQFF
CDR3 DNA: TGCGCCAGCAGCCACACGGGGGGATACAATGAGCAGTTCTTC
D gene: TRBD2
V gene: TRBV10-2
clone size: few
J gene: TRBJ2-1

CDR3 protein: CAITPGREWNEQFF
CDR3 DNA: TGTGCCATCACACCAGGGCGGGAGTGGAATGAGCAGTTCTTC
D gene: TRBD2
V gene: TRBV2
clone size: NA
J gene: TRBJ2-1

CDR3 protein: CAISEVPRGYYNEQFF
CDR3 DNA: TGTGCCATCAGTGAGGTTCCGCGGGGTTACTACAATGAGCAGTTCTTC
D gene: NA
V gene: TRBV10-3
clone size: few
J gene: TRBJ2-1

CDR3 protein: CSVEGLAGDNEQFF
CDR3 DNA: TGCAGCGTTGAAGGGCTAGCGGGGGACAATGAGCAGTTCTTC
D gene: TRBD2
V gene: TRBV29-1
clone size: many
J gene: TRBJ2-1

CDR3 protein: CAGSYRTSGRYEQYF
CDR3 DNA: TGTGCCGGCAGTTACCGGACTAGCGGGAGGTACGAGCAGTACTTC
D gene: TRBD2
V gene: TRBV6-2/TRBV6-3
clone size: NA
J gene: TRBJ2-7

CDR3 protein: CASSLQGPTEAFF
CDR3 DNA: TGTGCCAGCAGCCTACAGGGTCCCACTGAAGCTTTCTTT
D gene: NA
V gene: TRBV11-1
clone size: NA
J gene: TRBJ1-1

CDR3 protein: CASSSSDRGRREQYF
CDR3 DNA: TGTGCCAGCAGCTCATCGGACAGGGGGCGTCGCGAGCAGTACTTC
D gene: TRBD1
V gene: TRBV7-8
clone size: many
J gene: TRBJ2-7

CDR3 protein: CASSSETGYDGYTF
CDR3 DNA: TGTGCCAGCAGCTCCGAAACGGGATATGACGGCTACACCTTC
D gene: NA
V gene: TRBV5-5
clone size: NA
J gene: TRBJ1-2

CDR3 protein: CASSAYRDTWVPSSYEQYF
CDR3 DNA: TGTGCCAGCAGCGCCTACCGGGACACATGGGTCCCGAGCTCCTACGAGCAGTACTTC
D gene: NA
V gene: TRBV9
clone size: NA
J gene: TRBJ2-7

CDR3 protein: CTSSLGGGKTQYF
CDR3 DNA: TGTACCAGCAGTTTAGGCGGGGGAAAGACCCAGTACTTC
D gene: TRBD2
V gene: TRBV28
clone size: NA
J gene: TRBJ2-5

CDR3 protein: CASSLIRRGPLQSQYF
CDR3 DNA: TGTGCCAGCAGTTTGATTAGGAGGGGCCCCCTCCAATCGCAGTATTTT
D gene: NA
V gene: TRBV28
clone size: NA
J gene: TRBJ2-3

CDR3 protein: CASRLRAGGVTGELFF
CDR3 DNA: TGTGCCAGCAGGCTTAGGGCAGGGGGCGTAACCGGGGAGCTGTTTTTT
D gene: TRBD1
V gene: TRBV12-3/TRBV12-4
clone size: NA
J gene: TRBJ2-2